These 32 T cell receptor beta chains came from one sample sequenced in a study of T cells in Graves' hyperthyroidism and ophthalmopathy. The CDR3 regions of TCR beta were amplified from RNA transcripts. A first-round RT-PCR of the TCR CDR3 used the HTBI primer set. TCRdb re-derived calls from the multiplex PCR reads in MiXCR, one entry per CDR3 protein. Here the sample spans about 290,000 distinct CDR3 sequences, roughly a fifth being singletons. The sample was blood. Receptor source: a man aged 50 or older with Graves' ophthalmopathy.

Ten or more counts support this clonotype. This chain connects TRBV18 to TRBJ2-5; D unclear. The CDR3 covers 13 residues. The germline V gene has CDR1 KGHSH and CDR2 LQKENI. Deletions cut 2 bases from V and 0 bases from J, with 4 bases between. CDR3: CASSPGNQETQYF. The CDR3 DNA sequence: TGTGCCAGCTCACCAGGCAACCAAGAGACCCAGTACTTC.

This clonotype was observed many times. The chain is built from TRBV20-1 and TRBJ2-7; D not resolved. Trimming pared 3 bases from V and 4 bases from J, leaving 7 bases between. Germline CDR1 and CDR2: DFQATT and SNEGSKA (reference sequence). The CDR3 has 11 residues. The CDR3 sequence is CSASPRYEQYF. The CDR3, as DNA: TGCAGTGCTAGTCCCAGGTACGAGCAGTACTTC.

The gene calls are TRBV20-1 and TRBJ1-5, with a weak D call TRBD1 (5 bases). Trimming pared 3 bases from V and 7 bases from J, leaving 16 bases between. CDR3 length: 14 residues. Germline loops: CDR1 DFQATT, CDR2 SNEGSKA (reference sequence). DNA of the CDR3: TGCAGTGCTAGGATGGGCCAGGGCTGGCAGCCCCAGCATTTT. Protein product: CSARMGQGWQPQHF.

This chain joins TRBV6-1 and TRBJ2-2, with D tentatively TRBD1 (5 bases). Germline V gives CDR1 MNHNS, CDR2 SASEGT. The CDR3 consists of 12 residues. V was cut by 10 bases and J by 4 bases, with 10 bases left in between. CDR3 in DNA: TGTGCCATCTCCAGGGCCACCGGGGAGCTGTTTTTT. It is translated as CAISRATGELFF.

This clonotype was counted a single time. The gene calls are TRBV12-3 or TRBV12-4 and TRBJ1-4, with D uncertain. The CDR3 totals 13 residues. V was cut by 5 bases and J by 15 bases, with 19 bases left in between. CDR3 nucleotide sequence: TGTGCCAGCAGTCTCGGCGGGCGGACGTTGGTGTTTTTT. Its translation is CASSLGGRTLVFF.

This clonotype was recorded at least ten times. The rearrangement links TRBV7-2 to TRBJ2-1; 11 nucleotides line up with TRBD2. The CDR3 contains 17 residues. Trimming at V came to 2 bases and at J to 4 bases, leaving 7 bases not matched to a gene. From germline, CDR1 is SGHTA and CDR2 FQGNSA. DNA for the CDR3: TGTGCCAGCAGCTTATATGGGACTAGCGGAGCTTACAATGAGCAGTTCTTC. It yields the protein CASSLYGTSGAYNEQFF.

The chain couples TRBV5-1 to TRBJ2-3; D is unclear. CDR1 is SGHRS and CDR2 is YFSETQ in the germline V gene. V was trimmed by 6 bases and J by 2 bases, leaving 10 bases between them. The CDR3 is 13 amino acids. This CDR3 is CASNRLPTDTQYF. Written as DNA, the CDR3 is TGCGCCAGCAATAGGCTTCCCACAGATACGCAGTATTTT.

This rearrangement joins TRBV28 to TRBJ1-2; TRBD1 is a possible D gene (6 bases). The CDR3 has 19 residues. Trimming cost V 7 bases and J 2 bases, with 29 bases left between them. Germline CDR1 is MDHEN and CDR2 is SYDVKM. CDR3: CASNPLWGPRRNTNYGYTF. Here the CDR3 DNA reads TGTGCCAGCAATCCATTGTGGGGGCCGCGGCGGAACACCAACTATGGCTACACCTTC.

This clonotype was observed a handful of times. The chain is built from TRBV4-1 and TRBJ2-7; D remains unclear. From germline, CDR1 is MGHRA and CDR2 YSYEKL. This CDR3 has 18 amino acids. V was pared by 3 bases and J by 3 bases, with 24 bases between. The CDR3: CASSHPPQRPTQNYEQYF. CDR3 bases: TGCGCCAGCAGCCATCCCCCTCAAAGGCCGACGCAGAACTACGAGCAGTACTTC.

This clonotype turned up a few times. CDR3 amino acids: CASSLGGTSALSKNIQYF. The CDR3 DNA reads TGTGCCAGCAGTTTAGGGGGGACTAGTGCACTATCCAAAAACATTCAGTACTTC. The V call is TRBV12-3 or TRBV12-4, the J call TRBJ2-4; 8 positions agree with TRBD2. There are 18 residues in the CDR3. Trimming at V came to 1 base and at J to 2 bases, leaving 10 bases not matched to a gene.

This clonotype was picked up many times. The J gene is TRBJ2-3, the V gene TRBV3-1; D is ambiguous. The CDR3 spans 13 residues. Trimming shortened V by 0 bases and J by 6 bases, and 7 bases separated the two germline ends. Germline-derived CDR1 and CDR2 are LGHDT and YNNKEL (reference sequence). CDR3 DNA sequence: TGTGCCAGCAGCCAAGAGACTCCGGATACGCAGTATTTT. It encodes CASSQETPDTQYF.

This clonotype was seen at least ten times. This chain uses TRBV27 with TRBJ1-1, with a possible D match to TRBD1 (5 bases). The germline gives CDR1 MNHEY, CDR2 SMNVEV (reference sequence). The CDR3 is 13 amino acids. V was shortened by 8 bases and J by 5 bases, with 15 bases between the two germline ends. In DNA, the CDR3 is TGTGCCAGCTGGGGCGTTACTATTACTGAAGCTTTCTTT. This translates into CASWGVTITEAFF.

This clonotype has at least ten counts. The gene calls are TRBV3-1 and TRBJ2-5; no reliable D call. Germline V gene data show CDR1 as LGHDT and CDR2 as YNNKEL (reference sequence). Trimming removed 1 base at V and 5 bases at J, with 14 bases between. The CDR3 totals 15 residues. CDR3: CASSQVPSTGETQYF. DNA of the CDR3: TGTGCCAGCAGCCAAGTCCCTTCCACCGGGGAGACCCAGTACTTC.

This clonotype has a count of ten or more. The V call is TRBV5-1, the J call TRBJ1-1, with 9 positions matching TRBD1. V shed 4 bases, J shed 11 bases, and the junction held 12 bases outside the gene matches. CDR1 and CDR2 (germline): SGHRS, YFSETQ. The CDR3 has 14 residues. The CDR3 here is CASSPIRTGEKAFF. Here the CDR3 DNA reads TGCGCCAGCAGCCCGATTCGGACAGGGGAGAAGGCTTTCTTT.

V usage is TRBV27 and J usage is TRBJ2-1, with TRBD2 matching 14 bases. CDR3 length equals 18 residues. From germline, CDR1 is MNHEY and CDR2 SMNVEV (reference sequence). J was trimmed by 7 bases and V by 2 bases; bases with no gene match: 10. The CDR3 DNA reads TGTGCCAGCAGTTTACTTCGACTAGCGGGAGGGATTGGTAATGAGCAGTTCTTC. Its translation: CASSLLRLAGGIGNEQFF.

This clonotype was detected ten times or more. The CDR3 bases are TGTGCCAGCAGCTTCGGTGTGGGACAGCCCCAGCATTTT. Translating gives CASSFGVGQPQHF. The chain employs TRBV7-9 and TRBJ1-5; D is undetermined. Trimming removed 3 bases from V and 7 bases from J, with 10 bases in between. Germline V gives CDR1 SEHNR, CDR2 FQNEAQ (reference sequence). This CDR3 spans 13 amino acids.

This clonotype was seen at least ten times. V and J are TRBV20-1 and TRBJ1-1; D gene uncertain. The CDR3 is 12 residues long. CDR1 is DFQATT and CDR2 is SNEGSKA in the germline V gene (reference sequence). Trimming left V 3 bases short and J 11 bases short, with 16 bases between. The CDR3 sequence: CSASSFQFAAFF. CDR3 nucleotide sequence: TGCAGTGCTAGCTCGTTCCAATTCGCGGCTTTCTTT.

The chain carries TRBV5-1 and TRBJ2-7, with 9 bases aligning to TRBD1. The CDR3 is made up of 14 amino acids. CDR1 SGHRS and CDR2 YFSETQ come from the germline V gene. The V gene end was trimmed by 4 bases and the J gene end by 0 bases; junction bases not matched to a gene: 2. The CDR3 DNA sequence: TGCGCCAGCAGCGGACAGGGGAACTCCTACGAGCAGTACTTC. Its protein product is CASSGQGNSYEQYF.

About this clonotype itself: A junction end diverges from the germline sequence, so it may reflect a read error. The J gene is TRBJ2-2, the V gene TRBV5-5; D is unclear. Germline CDR1 is SGHKS and CDR2 is YYEKEE (reference sequence). This CDR3 comprises 14 residues. The CDR3 reads CASSLAKATGELFF. As DNA, the CDR3 is TGCGCCAGCAGCTTGGCCAAGGCCACCGGGGAGCTGTTTTTT.

Many counts were recorded for this clonotype. The J gene is TRBJ2-1, the V gene TRBV5-1; D gene uncertain. Germline assignment: CDR1 SGHRS and CDR2 YFSETQ. This CDR3 comprises 14 residues. The ends were cut back, 0 bases at V and 7 bases at J, with 11 bases in the middle. The CDR3 nucleotides read TGCGCCAGCAGCTTGGGTGGGATCGGGAATGAGCAGTTCTTC. Residues: CASSLGGIGNEQFF.

A remark on this clonotype: This may be a read error: a much more frequent sequence differs by one nucleotide. V is TRBV27 and J is TRBJ2-3, with D perhaps TRBD2 (6 bases). CDR3 length: 15 amino acids. Germline CDR1 and CDR2: MNHEY and SMNVEV (reference sequence). The CDR3 nucleotides read TGTGCCAGCAGTTTCACCGGGGGAGGCACAAATACGCAGTATTTT. Amino acid sequence: CASSFTGGGTNTQYF.

The J gene is TRBJ1-5, the V gene TRBV6-1; D ambiguous. The CDR3 is 14 amino acids. V was pared by 2 bases and J by 1 base, with 6 bases between. Germline values: CDR1 MNHNS, CDR2 SASEGT. The CDR3 nucleotides are TGTGCCAGCAGTGAAACGCACAGCAATCAGCCCCAGCATTTT. It is translated as CASSETHSNQPQHF.

This sequence joins TRBV12-5 and TRBJ2-1; unclear D gene. Trimming took 7 bases from V and 5 from J, leaving 6 bases between them. The CDR3 spans 11 residues. Per the germline V gene, CDR1 is LGHNT and CDR2 is FRNRAP. The CDR3 region is CASASDNEQFF. Written as DNA, the CDR3 is TGTGCTAGTGCGTCGGACAATGAGCAGTTCTTC.

This clonotype appeared a few times. This chain joins TRBV11-2 and TRBJ1-2; no reliable D call. Trimming removed 5 bases from V and 5 bases from J, with 24 bases in between. CDR3 length: 17 amino acids. Germline V lookup: CDR1 SGHAT, CDR2 FQNNGV. The CDR3 region has the DNA TGTGCCAGCAGCGCCACGGACTCAGCAACGCGGGTATATGGCTACACCTTC. Its translation is CASSATDSATRVYGYTF.

This clonotype was found many times. V is TRBV18 and J is TRBJ1-5; D uncertain. The CDR3 covers 15 residues. Looked up from germline, CDR1 is KGHSH and CDR2 is LQKENI. Trimming took 3 bases from V and 4 from J, leaving 13 bases between them. The CDR3 DNA follows: TGTGCCAGCTCACCCGACACCGGAATAAATCAGCCCCAGCATTTT. It yields the protein CASSPDTGINQPQHF.

The chain recombines TRBV2 with TRBJ2-1; possible D gene TRBD2, 6 bases. Germline CDR1 SNHLY, CDR2 FYNNEI. Trimming stripped 5 bases from V and 0 bases from J, with 14 bases between. This CDR3 comprises 16 residues. The CDR3 protein is CASSIAEPSSYNEQFF. The DNA for the CDR3 is TGTGCCAGCAGTATAGCGGAGCCGAGCTCCTACAATGAGCAGTTCTTC.

This clonotype was found many times. The chain uses TRBV24-1 and TRBJ2-1, with TRBD2 identical over 14 bases. The germline V gene encodes CDR1 KGHDR and CDR2 SFDVKD. The V gene end was trimmed by 4 bases and the J gene end by 6 bases; junction bases not matched to a gene: 4. The CDR3 totals 16 residues. The CDR3 region has the DNA TGTGCCACCAGTGACTGGACTAGCGGGAGGACCAATGAGCAGTTCTTC. Protein: CATSDWTSGRTNEQFF.

This chain joins TRBV5-1 and TRBJ2-7, with TRBD2 identical over 12 bases. The CDR3 runs to 15 residues. Germline V gene lookup returns CDR1 SGHRS and CDR2 YFSETQ. The V gene end was trimmed by 3 bases and the J gene end by 2 bases; junction bases not matched to a gene: 3. DNA for the CDR3: TGCGCCAGCAGCTCATGGACTAGCGGGGCCTACGAGCAGTACTTC. This translates into CASSSWTSGAYEQYF. Combining the CDR3 with reference TRBV5-1 and TRBJ2-7 gives the whole variable domain KAGVTQTPRYLIKTRGQQVTLSCSPISGHRSVSWYQQTPGQGLQFLFEYFSETQRNKGNFPGRFSGRQFSNSRSEMNVSTLELGDSALYLCASSSWTSGAYEQYFGPGTRLTVT.

This clonotype was detected many times. This chain connects TRBV3-1 to TRBJ2-7, with 8 bases aligning to TRBD1. V shed 2 bases, J shed 6 bases, and the junction held 15 bases outside the gene matches. The CDR3 length is 17 residues. Germline V gene sequence: CDR1 LGHDT, CDR2 YNNKEL (reference sequence). As DNA, the CDR3 is TGTGCCAGCAGCCAAATGACCCCCGAGACAGGGGTCTTCGAGCAGTACTTC. Translation: CASSQMTPETGVFEQYF.

On this clonotype: At one of its ends the junction is not consistent with the germline gene, which may arise from a read error. V usage is TRBV4-1 and J usage is TRBJ2-2; possibly TRBD2 for D (6 bases). The CDR3 sequence is 15 residues long. The germline CDR1 and CDR2 sequences are MGHRA and YSYEKL. As DNA, the CDR3 is TGTGCCAGCAGCCGAAGCGGGTTGAACACCGGGGAGCTGTTTTTT. Its translation is CASSRSGLNTGELFF.

V gene TRBV2 combines with J gene TRBJ2-7; 12 positions match TRBD2. The CDR3 is made up of 14 amino acids. Germline V gene lookup returns CDR1 SNHLY and CDR2 FYNNEI. The junction had 3 bases not matched to a gene; V was cut back by 4 bases and J by 5 bases. CDR3 residues: CASSGLAGAHEQYF. The CDR3 DNA is TGTGCCAGCAGTGGACTAGCGGGAGCCCACGAGCAGTACTTC.

As for this clonotype: A much larger clone sits a single nucleotide away, making a read error possible. The V and J genes are TRBV20-1 and TRBJ2-1, with a weak D call TRBD2 (6 bases). CDR3 size: 15 residues. Germline loops: CDR1 DFQATT, CDR2 SNEGSKA (reference sequence). CDR3 in amino acids: CNARDVPGVRNEQFF. The CDR3, as DNA: TGCAATGCTAGAGATGTCCCGGGAGTAAGGAATGAGCAGTTCTTC.